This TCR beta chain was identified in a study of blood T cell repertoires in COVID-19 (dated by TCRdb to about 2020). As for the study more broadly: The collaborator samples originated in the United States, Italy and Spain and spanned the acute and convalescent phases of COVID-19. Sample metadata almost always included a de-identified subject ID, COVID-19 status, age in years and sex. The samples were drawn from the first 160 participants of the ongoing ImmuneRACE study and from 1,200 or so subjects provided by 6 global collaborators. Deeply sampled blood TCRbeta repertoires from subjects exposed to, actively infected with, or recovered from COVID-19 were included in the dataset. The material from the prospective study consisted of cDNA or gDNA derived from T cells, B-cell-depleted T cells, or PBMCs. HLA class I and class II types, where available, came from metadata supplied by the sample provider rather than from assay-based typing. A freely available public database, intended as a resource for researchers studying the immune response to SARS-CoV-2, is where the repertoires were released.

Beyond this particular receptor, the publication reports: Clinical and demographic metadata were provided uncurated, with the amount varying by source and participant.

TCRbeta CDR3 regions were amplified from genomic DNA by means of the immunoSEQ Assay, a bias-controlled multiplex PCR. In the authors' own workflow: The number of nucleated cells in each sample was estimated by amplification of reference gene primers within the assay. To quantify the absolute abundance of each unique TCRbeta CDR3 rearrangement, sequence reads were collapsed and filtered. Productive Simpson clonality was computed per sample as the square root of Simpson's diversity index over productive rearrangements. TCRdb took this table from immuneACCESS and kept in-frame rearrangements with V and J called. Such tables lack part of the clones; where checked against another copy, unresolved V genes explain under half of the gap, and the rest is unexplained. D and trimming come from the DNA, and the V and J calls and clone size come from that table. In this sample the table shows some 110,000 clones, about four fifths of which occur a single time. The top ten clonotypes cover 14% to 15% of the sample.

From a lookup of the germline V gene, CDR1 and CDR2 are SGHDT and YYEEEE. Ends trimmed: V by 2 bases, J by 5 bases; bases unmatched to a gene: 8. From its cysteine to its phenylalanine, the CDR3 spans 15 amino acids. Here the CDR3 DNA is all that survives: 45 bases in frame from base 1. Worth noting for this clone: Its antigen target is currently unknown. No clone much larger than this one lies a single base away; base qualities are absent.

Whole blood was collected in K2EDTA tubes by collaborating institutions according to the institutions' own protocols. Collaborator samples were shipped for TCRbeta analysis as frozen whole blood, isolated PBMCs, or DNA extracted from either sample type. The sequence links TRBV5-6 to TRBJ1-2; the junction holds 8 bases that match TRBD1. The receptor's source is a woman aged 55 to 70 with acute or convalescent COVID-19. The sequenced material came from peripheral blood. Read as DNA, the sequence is TGTGCCAGCAGCTTCGAGGGGACAGGAGATTATGGCTACACCTTC. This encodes CASSFEGTGDYGYTF.